This is a list of T cell receptor beta chains from one sample in a study of cytotoxic CD8 clonotypes in ibrutinib-treated CLL. Clones were sequenced by immunoSEQ multiplex PCR, and TCRdb holds only the in-frame ones, with some missing. The sample holds 6,000 or so clones, around 74% seen once. The sample here was PBMCs, taken before ibrutinib treatment. These receptors all stem from a human donor with chronic lymphocytic leukemia. The CDR3 runs from the conserved cysteine through the conserved F or W. D genes are given only for firm matches. The size of a clone is reported for some rows only, either as once, few or many, or as a class for expanded clones.

clone size | D gene | J gene | V gene | CDR3 DNA | CDR3 protein
- | TRBD1 | TRBJ1-1 | TRBV4-3 | TGCGCCAGCAGCCAAGGACAGGGGGTATTCACTGAAGCTTTCTTT | CASSQGQGVFTEAFF
- | TRBD2 | TRBJ2-1 | TRBV27 | TGTGCCAGCAGTTTATCACTAGCGGGAGGCAATGAGCAGTTCTTC | CASSLSLAGGNEQFF
- | - | TRBJ2-1 | TRBV20-1 | TGCAGCGGTACTCAGAATGAGCAGTTCTTC | CSGTQNEQFF
- | - | TRBJ1-6 | TRBV9 | TGTGCCAGCAGCGCCCTAGGGGGGAATTCACCCCTCCACTTT | CASSALGGNSPLHF
- | - | TRBJ1-3 | TRBV30 | TGTGCCTGGAGTGTTAGTAGCTCTGGAAACACCATATATTTT | CAWSVSSSGNTIYF
- | - | TRBJ2-1 | TRBV4-2 | TGTGCCAGCAGCCATGGAGGGTCCGAGCAGTTCTTC | CASSHGGSEQFF
- | - | TRBJ1-1 | TRBV7-6 | TGTGCCAGCAGCTTAGACGGCTTGAACACTGAAGCTTTCTTT | CASSLDGLNTEAFF
- | - | TRBJ2-3 | TRBV6-5 | TGTGCCAGCAGCCCGACGGACAGTCCCCCGGGTACGCAGTATTTT | CASSPTDSPPGTQYF
few | TRBD1 | TRBJ1-5 | TRBV19 | TGTGCCAGTAGTCCGGGACAGGGGGGGGATCAGCCCCAGCATTTT | CASSPGQGGDQPQHF
- | - | TRBJ2-5 | TRBV19 | TGTGCCAGTAGGGGCCGGGCTAGAGGGGGAGAGACCCAGTACTTC | CASRGRARGGETQYF
- | TRBD2 | TRBJ2-2 | TRBV7-9 | TGTGCCAGCAGCTTAGGTACTAGCGGCTACACCGGGGAGCTGTTTTTT | CASSLGTSGYTGELFF
- | - | TRBJ2-3 | TRBV20-1 | TGCAGTGTGTTCAGCACAGATACGCAGTATTTT | CSVFSTDTQYF
- | TRBD1 | TRBJ2-2 | TRBV4-2 | TGTGCCAGCAGCCAGATATGGACAGGGAACACCGGGGAGCTGTTTTTT | CASSQIWTGNTGELFF
- | - | TRBJ2-6 | TRBV11-3 | TGTGCCAGCAGACGGGGCCGAACGTCTGGGGCCAACGTCCTGACTTTC | CASRRGRTSGANVLTF
- | - | TRBJ2-7 | TRBV7-9 | TGTGCCAGCAGCCGCACAGTAACCACCTACGAGCAGTACTTC | CASSRTVTTYEQYF